These 18 T cell receptor beta chains came from one sample sequenced in a study of blood T cell repertoires in COVID-19. Generated by immunoSEQ multiplex PCR, the TCRdb table keeps only in-frame clones and is missing some. The data hold tens of thousands of clones, with about four fifths observed a single time. The sample taken for sequencing was peripheral blood. Receptors originate from a man aged 65 to 79 with active COVID-19.

The rearrangement joins TRBV7-9 to TRBJ2-2, with D perhaps matching TRBD2 (6 bases). This CDR3 comprises 15 residues. Deletions cut 5 bases from V and 1 base from J, with 11 bases between. CDR1 is SEHNR, CDR2 FQNEAQ, per germline (reference sequence). In nucleotides, the CDR3 is TGTGCCAGCAGCGTAGGACTAAGGAACACCGGGGAGCTGTTTTTT. Translated, it gives CASSVGLRNTGELFF.

This clone is a singleton in its sample. The genes are TRBV5-4 and TRBJ2-1; 10 nucleotides match TRBD2. The trim removed 0 bases at V and 8 bases at J, leaving 5 bases unmatched. The CDR3 is 15 amino acids. Germline CDR1 is SGHNT and CDR2 is YYREEE (reference sequence). The CDR3 nucleotides read TGTGCCAGCAGCTTGGAAGCGGGAGGGCGCGATGAGCAGTTCTTC. Protein sequence: CASSLEAGGRDEQFF.

The V and J genes are TRBV11-2 and TRBJ2-3; D perhaps matches TRBD2 (5 bases). Germline assignment: CDR1 SGHAT and CDR2 FQNNGV. V was cut by 5 bases and J by 3 bases, with 15 bases left in between. CDR3 length: 15 residues. CDR3 nucleotides: TGTGCCAGCAGCCGTAAGCGGAGAGGTACAGATACGCAGTATTTT. Translation: CASSRKRRGTDTQYF.

The chain recombines TRBV5-4 with TRBJ2-2; 7 nucleotides agree with TRBD2. CDR3 size: 16 residues. Per germline, CDR1 SGHNT and CDR2 YYREEE (reference sequence). V dropped 6 bases and J dropped 2; count of bases not matched to a gene: 10. CDR3 nucleotide sequence: TGTGCCAGCACCCCGAGAAGCGGGATCAACACCGGGGAGCTGTTTTTT. Its translation is CASTPRSGINTGELFF.

This clone appeared a few times. The gene calls are TRBV9 and TRBJ2-1; D perhaps matches TRBD2 (6 bases). The CDR3 length is 14 residues. Germline V lookup: CDR1 SGDLS, CDR2 YYNGEE. CDR3 protein: CPPGRERAYNEQFF. In nucleotides, the CDR3 is TGTCCCCCGGGACGGGAGAGGGCCTACAATGAGCAGTTCTTC.

Concerning this clone itself: At one of its ends the junction is not consistent with the germline gene, which may arise from a read error. The chain has TRBV7-2 and TRBJ2-3; D possibly corresponds to TRBD2 (6 bases). Per the germline V gene, CDR1 is SGHTA and CDR2 is FQGNSA. This CDR3 has 13 amino acids. CDR3 DNA: TGTGCCAGCAGCTTAGGTGTGGGGCGGGACCATTTTTTT. This codes for CASSLGVGRDHFF.

The V and J genes are TRBV2 and TRBJ2-2, with a weak D call TRBD2 (6 bases). Germline values: CDR1 SNHLY, CDR2 FYNNEI. This CDR3 is built from 13 residues. V was shortened by 8 bases and J by 3 bases, with 10 bases between the two germline ends. The CDR3 is CASVREDTGELFF. In DNA form, the CDR3 reads TGTGCCAGCGTTAGGGAGGACACCGGGGAGCTGTTTTTT.

V usage is TRBV7-9 and J usage is TRBJ2-5; 7 bases agree with TRBD2. The CDR3 loop spans 15 amino acids. Trimming took 5 bases from V and 0 from J; bases not matched to a gene: 6. Germline V gene lookup returns CDR1 SEHNR and CDR2 FQNEAQ (reference sequence). CDR3 protein: CASSVGGPYQETQYF. DNA for the CDR3: TGTGCCAGCAGCGTGGGAGGGCCGTACCAAGAGACCCAGTACTTC.

This clone was observed once. The chain recombines TRBV20-1 with TRBJ2-1; 9 nucleotides match TRBD2. Germline trimming cut 3 bases from V and 7 bases from J; bases unmatched to any gene: 7. The CDR3 has 14 residues. Germline lookup yields CDR1 DFQATT and CDR2 SNEGSKA (reference sequence). This chain's CDR3 is CSASIGGRANEQFF. As DNA, the CDR3 is TGCAGTGCTAGTATAGGCGGGAGGGCTAATGAGCAGTTCTTC.

V usage is TRBV7-3 and J usage is TRBJ2-1; TRBD2 matches 7 bases. The germline V gene has CDR1 SGHTA and CDR2 FQGTGA. Unmatched junction bases numbered 4, after V lost 2 bases and J lost 6 bases. The CDR3 loop spans 14 amino acids. The CDR3 loop reads CASSLAQRGNEQFF. As DNA, the CDR3 is TGTGCCAGCAGCTTAGCCCAGCGGGGCAATGAGCAGTTCTTC.

As concerns this clone: One junction end disagrees with the germline gene, perhaps due to a read error. The chain carries TRBV7-9 and TRBJ2-5; D perhaps matches TRBD2 (5 bases). The CDR3 totals 15 residues. CDR1 is SEHNR and CDR2 is FQNEAQ in the germline V gene (reference sequence). The CDR3 sequence: CASSLAGRNRETQYF. Here the CDR3 DNA reads TGTGCCAGCAGCCTAGCCGGCAGGAATAGGGAGACCCAGTACTTC.

The chain combines TRBV7-2 with TRBJ2-3, with D possibly TRBD2 on 5 matching bases. The CDR3 runs 14 residues. Germline CDR1 is SGHTA and CDR2 is FQGNSA. Trimming left V 5 bases short and J 4 bases short, with 13 bases between. The CDR3 nucleotides are TGTGCCAGCAGCCCAGGACTTGCCCCAGATACGCAGTATTTT. This gives the protein CASSPGLAPDTQYF.

This chain connects TRBV4-1 to TRBJ2-5; TRBD1 is a possible D gene (5 bases). The CDR3 covers 17 residues. Germline V lookup: CDR1 MGHRA, CDR2 YSYEKL. Trimming removed 6 bases from V and 2 bases from J, with 22 bases in between. CDR3 loop: CASRATDNGAIQETQYF. The CDR3 DNA sequence: TGCGCCAGCAGGGCCACGGACAACGGCGCGATACAAGAGACCCAGTACTTC.

This chain links TRBV18 with TRBJ2-7; 10 bases line up with TRBD1. Trimming at V came to 3 bases and at J to 2 bases, leaving 10 bases not matched to a gene. This CDR3 contains 17 residues. Germline CDR1 and CDR2: KGHSH and LQKENI. The chain's CDR3 is CASSPQPTGTGAYEQYF. In DNA form, the CDR3 reads TGTGCCAGCTCACCGCAACCAACCGGGACAGGGGCCTACGAGCAGTACTTC.

This chain joins TRBV5-1 and TRBJ2-1; TRBD2 agrees at 8 bases. The germline CDR1 and CDR2 sequences are SGHRS and YFSETQ. The CDR3 runs to 16 residues. Trimming removed 4 bases from V and 8 bases from J; junction bases left unmatched: 14. The chain's CDR3 is CASSPPRAAGGDEQFF. Here the CDR3 DNA reads TGCGCCAGCAGCCCCCCCAGAGCGGCCGGGGGGGATGAGCAGTTCTTC.

This clone occurred a few times. V is TRBV5-1 and J is TRBJ1-1; TRBD1 agrees at 7 bases. The CDR3 consists of 13 residues. In germline, CDR1 is SGHRS, CDR2 YFSETQ. V was clipped by 4 bases and J by 7 bases; unmatched bases: 7. The CDR3 loop is CASSLQGDNEAFF. CDR3 nucleotide sequence: TGCGCCAGCAGCCTTCAGGGGGATAATGAAGCTTTCTTT.

This chain links TRBV11-3 with TRBJ2-5, with D possibly being TRBD2 (5 bases). The CDR3 has 14 amino acids. The germline V gene has CDR1 SGHNT and CDR2 YENEEA. V lost 5 bases to trimming and J lost 5 bases, with 15 bases between them. The CDR3 nucleotides read TGTGCCAGCAGCCACTCTGGTCGAGGGGAGACCCAGTACTTC. This translates into CASSHSGRGETQYF.

This chain joins TRBV11-2 and TRBJ1-5; tentatively, D is TRBD1 (5 bases). Trimming took 4 bases from V and 1 from J, leaving 11 bases between them. In germline, CDR1 is SGHAT, CDR2 FQNNGV. The length of the CDR3 is 15 residues. The chain's CDR3 is CASSSTPGSNQPQHF. The DNA for the CDR3 is TGTGCCAGCAGCTCGACCCCAGGGAGCAATCAGCCCCAGCATTTT.